This TCR beta chain was profiled in a study of OX40 agonist ivuxolimab in advanced cancers. Study in general: Mean age 60 years, range roughly 20 to 85; 82.7% male.

This CDR3 spans 14 amino acids. Trimming shortened V by 6 bases and J by 1 base, and 12 bases separated the two germline ends. Germline V gene lookup returns CDR1 SGHAT and CDR2 FQNNGV. TCRdb keeps only in-frame clones here, not all; method: immunoSEQ multiplex PCR. The sample carries some 86,000 clones, approximately 85% recorded once. This receptor was obtained from an adult with an advanced solid tumor such as melanoma, head and neck, liver or kidney cancer. The chain combines TRBV11-2 with TRBJ1-1; tentatively, D is TRBD1 (6 bases). Material: CD4+ or CD8+ T cells sorted from blood, obtained in a trial of the OX40 agonist ivuxolimab. CDR3 protein: CASRWGAGNTEAFF. The CDR3 DNA reads TGTGCCAGCAGGTGGGGGGCGGGGAACACTGAAGCTTTCTTT.